What follows is one T cell receptor beta chain and its context. How the authors handled the data: Nucleated cell number was recorded as an estimate derived from reference gene primer amplification. Method: immunoSEQ multiplex PCR; TCRdb's copy keeps in-frame clones and lacks some. Clonal size and the V and J genes are those of that table, whereas D and trimming came from the DNA. The profile shows 80,000 to 100,000 clones, around two thirds of them singletons. The record originates from a study of blood T cell repertoires in COVID-19. Study at large: From the United States, Italy and Spain came samples of acute and convalescent COVID-19. The analysed material was cDNA or gDNA that came from T cells, B-cell-depleted T cells, or PBMCs.

Seattle patients were enrolled while actively infected and followed longitudinally. V lost 7 bases to trimming and J lost 3 bases, with 14 bases between them. The germline gives CDR1 SQVTM, CDR2 ANQGSEA. This CDR3 is built from 13 residues. The chain carries TRBV29-1 and TRBJ2-3; D possibly corresponds to TRBD2 (7 bases). Material: peripheral blood. The sequence derives from a man in his sixties or seventies with COVID-19, enrolled during active disease. CDR3 protein: CSGGGVDTDTQYF. The CDR3 DNA follows: TGCAGCGGGGGGGGCGTGGATACAGATACGCAGTATTTT.